Listed below are T cell receptor beta chains from one sample, sequenced in a study of naive and memory T cell subsets. Via MiXCR, TCRdb re-called the 5' RACE reads, giving one row per CDR3 protein. The table records fewer than 40,000 distinct CDR3 sequences, 15% to 20% of them present only once. These receptor sequences come from a female donor in good health. Both conserved end residues are part of each CDR3.

J,V,CDR3
TRBJ1-1,TRBV6-5,CASQTVGTVATEAFF
TRBJ2-5,TRBV29-1,CSVLTGPQETQYF
TRBJ1-6,TRBV6-5,CASRKQPANSPLHF
TRBJ2-7,TRBV20-1,CSASGGPEQYF
TRBJ2-7,TRBV6-1,CASSPRVEGYEQYF
TRBJ1-3,TRBV20-1,CSARDGAGKNTIYF
TRBJ2-7,TRBV12-3/TRBV12-4,CASSLRDRNYEQYF
TRBJ1-2,TRBV11-2,CASRGTGSRVYGYTF
TRBJ1-2,TRBV20-1,CSARGQEPNYGYTF
TRBJ2-5,TRBV7-2,CASTTRPPETQYF
TRBJ1-1,TRBV12-3/TRBV12-4,CAIRPGNTEAFF
TRBJ1-1,TRBV11-2,CASRLLAEAFF
TRBJ2-6,TRBV7-2,CASSLRPAGGPTGANVLTF
TRBJ2-1,TRBV7-2,CASSFRVPGAEQFF
TRBJ1-1,TRBV20-1,CSAQVQNTEAFF
TRBJ1-5,TRBV7-2,CASSLQGSNQPQHF
TRBJ1-1,TRBV5-1,CASSSGQPLNTEAFF
TRBJ2-5,TRBV20-1,CSANSGGEETQYF
TRBJ2-7,TRBV27,CASSFGVAYEQYF
TRBJ2-3,TRBV28,CASTIHQSTDTQYF
TRBJ1-2,TRBV29-1,CSGWRTGVEGYTF